This paragraph reports one T cell receptor (beta chain). Method: immunoSEQ multiplex PCR; TCRdb's copy keeps in-frame clones and lacks some. This sample carries some 130,000 clones, approximately 89% of them seen once, and the ten largest clones take about a tenth. This entry is derived from a study of blood T cell repertoires in COVID-19. CDR3 length: 13 residues. Germline CDR1 is ENHRY and CDR2 is SYGVKD. Trimming pared 4 bases from V and 0 bases from J, leaving 6 bases between. This chain connects TRBV10-3 to TRBJ2-5; D gene ambiguous. The clonotype originates from a man aged 45 to 65 with acute or convalescent COVID-19. Sequenced: peripheral blood. The CDR3 spells CAISGHYQETQYF. In DNA, the CDR3 is TGTGCCATCAGTGGACACTACCAAGAGACCCAGTACTTC.